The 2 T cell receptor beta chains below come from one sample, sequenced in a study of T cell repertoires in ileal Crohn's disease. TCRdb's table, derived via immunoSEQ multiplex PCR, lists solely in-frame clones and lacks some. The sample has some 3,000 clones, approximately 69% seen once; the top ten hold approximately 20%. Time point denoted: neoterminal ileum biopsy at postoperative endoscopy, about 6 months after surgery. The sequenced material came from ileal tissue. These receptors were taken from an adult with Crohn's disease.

CDR3 in DNA: TGTGCCAGTAGTACGGATTGGGACTCAGCCGACAATGAGCAGTTCTTC. Encoded protein: CASSTDWDSADNEQFF. The rearrangement joins TRBV19 to TRBJ2-1; maybe TRBD2 (6 bases). The CDR3 extends over 16 amino acids. Between the trimmed V and J ends, which lost 4 bases and 5 bases, there was a span of 18 bases. Per germline, CDR1 LNHDA and CDR2 SQIVND (reference sequence).

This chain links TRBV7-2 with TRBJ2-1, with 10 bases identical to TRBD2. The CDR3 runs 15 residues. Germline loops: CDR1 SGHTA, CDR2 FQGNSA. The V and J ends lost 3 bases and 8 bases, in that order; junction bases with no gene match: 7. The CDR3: CASSLLAGEADEQFF. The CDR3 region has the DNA TGTGCCAGCAGCTTGCTAGCGGGGGAGGCCGATGAGCAGTTCTTC.